This T cell receptor beta chain was obtained from a study of T cell clonotyping in hematopoietic cell transplantation. The CDR3 extends over 14 amino acids. From germline, CDR1 is LGHNA and CDR2 YNFKEQ. Trimming took off 0 bases at V and 7 bases at J, with 13 bases between the two ends. Measured with immunoSEQ multiplex PCR; TCRdb has only the in-frame clones, and not every one. The table records about 29,000 clones, around 90% of them present only once. The sequence was collected from a female patient in her 50s who had an allogeneic stem cell transplant from a related donor, so the T cells may come from the graft donor. Some clones in this sample may be carry-over from other donors' samples. Sequencing used PBMCs, obtained 100 days after allogeneic stem cell transplant. V and J are TRBV4-2 and TRBJ2-7, with D hard to call. CDR3 sequence (DNA): TGTGCCAGCAGCCAAGATCTACGGCAGGAGGAGCAGTACTTC. Protein: CASSQDLRQEEQYF.